This T cell receptor (beta chain) is drawn from a study of blood T cell repertoires in COVID-19. Background on the study: There were acute and convalescent COVID-19 samples, and they came from the United States, Italy and Spain. T cells, B-cell-depleted T cells, or PBMCs provided the cDNA or gDNA that served as material.

This clone was observed a single time. Recruited during active infection, patients (from Seattle) were subsequently followed longitudinally. Source study methods: Amplification of reference gene primers provided the estimated nucleated cell counts. The method was immunoSEQ multiplex PCR; TCRdb's version includes in-frame clones alone and lacks a portion of them. The V and J calls and clone size were taken over from that table, and D and trimming were inferred from the DNA. The sample carries hundreds of thousands of clones, 80% to 90% recorded once. This TCR derives from a woman aged 70-85 years with COVID-19, enrolled during active disease. Sequencing was done on a sample of peripheral blood.

In DNA, the CDR3 is TGTGCCAGTAGTATACGACAGACCCAAGAGACCCAGTACTTC. The encoded protein is CASSIRQTQETQYF. The chain recombines TRBV19 with TRBJ2-5, with D perhaps matching TRBD1 (5 bases). Germline CDR1 LNHDA, CDR2 SQIVND (reference sequence). CDR3 length: 14 amino acids. V was shortened by 2 bases and J by 1 base, with 8 bases between the two germline ends. The full variable domain, completed using reference TRBV19 and TRBJ2-5, is DGGITQSPKYLFRKEGQNVTLSCEQNLNHDAMYWYRQDPGQGLRLIYYSQIVNDFQKGDIAEGYSVSREKKESFPLTVTSAQKNPTAFYLCASSIRQTQETQYFGPGTRLLVL.